A selection of T cell receptor beta chains follows, all from one sample in a study of control samples from healthy donors and cancer patients. Profiling relied on immunoSEQ multiplex PCR, and the TCRdb table lists in-frame clones only, not all of them. Of 120,000 to 150,000 clones detected, roughly nine tenths appear once; the ten largest clones hold over 4.5%. Sequencing was carried out using blood. The source of these receptors is a man aged 30-40 years in good health. Both conserved end residues are trimmed from each CDR3. Fields, in order: clone size, V gene, J gene, CDR3 protein. Size is omitted from some rows. Given values are once, few, many or a class for expanded clones.

.,TRBV24-1,TRBJ2-1,ATSDLVTGAYNEQF
.,TRBV12-3/TRBV12-4,TRBJ2-1,ASSLGHHTIQF
.,TRBV18,TRBJ1-1,ASSPRQINTEAF
.,TRBV11-2,TRBJ1-4,ASSLGDLAHAINEKLF
.,TRBV6-4,TRBJ1-4,ASSDPVQGSNEKLF
.,TRBV6-6,TRBJ2-7,ASSRPSGSSYEQY
.,TRBV19,TRBJ1-6,ASSIMAGGHYNSPLH
many,TRBV5-6,TRBJ1-3,ASSLEGQGARGNTIY
.,TRBV5-6,TRBJ1-3,ASSFLGSGNTIY
.,TRBV6-5,TRBJ2-7,ASNIDRGNYEQY
.,TRBV7-2,TRBJ2-5,ASSLAVLAAQETQY
.,TRBV5-1,TRBJ2-2,ASSPQGLGELF
.,TRBV5-1,TRBJ2-7,ASSLFPGLAGITSSYEQY
.,TRBV4-1,TRBJ2-1,ASSLQGLANYNEQF
.,TRBV7-6,TRBJ2-1,ASSARTSGGYNEQF
.,TRBV10-3,TRBJ1-2,AISEPWGYGYT
.,TRBV7-9,TRBJ2-5,ASRLAGTSGEAQY
.,TRBV15,TRBJ2-7,ATSMTSGVLNYEQY
.,TRBV27,TRBJ2-5,ASSLSLVRGQETQY
once,TRBV2,TRBJ1-2,ASSLDNNYGYT
.,TRBV11-2,TRBJ2-3,ASSPGLALTDTQY
few,TRBV9,TRBJ2-7,ASSVGGTGGREQY
few,TRBV7-2,TRBJ2-7,ASSRGGEYEQY
.,TRBV5-6,TRBJ2-5,ASSNALRTSETETQY
.,TRBV7-9,TRBJ1-1,ASSLAQGMNTEAF
.,TRBV24-1,TRBJ1-2,ATYQAGYGYT
.,TRBV4-1,TRBJ2-3,ASSQGGQGNTDTQY
.,TRBV6-5,TRBJ1-1,ASSRGGKGF
.,TRBV18,TRBJ2-5,ASSPALRETQY
.,TRBV7-2,TRBJ1-5,ASSFPGDNQPQH
.,TRBV12-3/TRBV12-4,TRBJ1-2,ASSLEGFGYT
.,TRBV6-5,TRBJ2-7,ASKNSGSSYEQY
.,TRBV9,TRBJ1-4,ASGQDTGQSNEKLF
.,TRBV2,TRBJ2-7,ASWDGGGLSYEQY
once,TRBV27,TRBJ2-1,ASMVGRLAGDNEQF
.,TRBV6-5,TRBJ2-7,ASSYSSGGVDEQY
.,TRBV11-1,TRBJ1-1,ASSPTGSEAF
.,TRBV7-3,TRBJ2-5,ASSLQGIETQY
.,TRBV18,TRBJ1-2,ASSPTQTGDKGYT
.,TRBV27,TRBJ1-6,ASSLTGDLYSPLH
.,TRBV2,TRBJ1-1,ASTGQAENTEAF
.,TRBV15,TRBJ1-2,ATSRDRSGYT
.,TRBV19,TRBJ2-7,ASSISPGLHEQY
.,TRBV19,TRBJ2-7,ASSMGPAYEQY
.,TRBV7-2,TRBJ2-7,ASSLALRQSYEQY
.,TRBV5-4,TRBJ1-2,ASSLDGNYGYT
once,TRBV2,TRBJ2-3,ARTLAGSGRDTQY
.,TRBV6-2/TRBV6-3,TRBJ2-3,ASSPPYSPADTQY
.,TRBV2,TRBJ2-3,ASSENYPGSSTDTQY
.,TRBV19,TRBJ1-2,ASTTGAGGYT
.,TRBV7-2,TRBJ2-5,ASSLRIAGGETQY
once,TRBV19,TRBJ2-3,ASSGTSGSADTQY
.,TRBV2,TRBJ1-5,ASSADSIDQPQH
.,TRBV18,TRBJ1-1,ASSPGLGTEAF
once,TRBV9,TRBJ2-3,ASSVDSGTDTQY
.,TRBV9,TRBJ2-7,ASSPHRTSGNYEQY
.,TRBV3-1/TRBV3-2,TRBJ1-1,ASSQNTRNTEAF
.,TRBV7-3,TRBJ2-1,ASSLGGTSYNEQF
.,TRBV27,TRBJ1-2,ASSLYWQGDIYGYT
.,TRBV4-1,TRBJ1-2,ASSPTGANYGYT